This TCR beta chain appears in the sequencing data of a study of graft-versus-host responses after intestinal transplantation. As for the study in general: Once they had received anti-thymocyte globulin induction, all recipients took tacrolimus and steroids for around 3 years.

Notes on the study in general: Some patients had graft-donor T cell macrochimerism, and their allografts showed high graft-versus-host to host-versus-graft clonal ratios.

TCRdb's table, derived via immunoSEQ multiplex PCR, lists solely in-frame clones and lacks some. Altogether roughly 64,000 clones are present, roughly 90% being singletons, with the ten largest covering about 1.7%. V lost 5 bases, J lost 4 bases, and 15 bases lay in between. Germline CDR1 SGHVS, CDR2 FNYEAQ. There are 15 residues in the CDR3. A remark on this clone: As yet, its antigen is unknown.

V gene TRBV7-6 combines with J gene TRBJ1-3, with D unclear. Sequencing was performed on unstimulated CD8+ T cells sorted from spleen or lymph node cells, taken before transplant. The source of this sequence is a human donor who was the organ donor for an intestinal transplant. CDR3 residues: CASSLGHGEGNTIYF. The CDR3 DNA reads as TGTGCCAGCAGCCTTGGGCACGGTGAAGGAAACACCATATATTTT.